The T cell receptor beta chain under discussion was sequenced for a study of T cell repertoires in cytomegalovirus infection. TCRdb called the reads again in MiXCR, with one record for every CDR3 protein. The data hold hundreds of thousands of distinct CDR3 sequences, with 20% to 30% observed a single time. Specimen: CD8+ T cells from PBMCs. The clonotype comes from a human donor in good health (CMV status not recorded). Some clones in this sample may be carry-over from other donors' samples.

The CDR3 region is CSVVWGQGTYEQYF. The DNA for the CDR3 is TGCAGCGTTGTATGGGGACAGGGTACCTACGAGCAGTACTTC. The chain couples TRBV29-1 to TRBJ2-7; TRBD1 agrees at 9 bases. V lost 4 bases and J lost 2; bases outside the gene matches: 6. The CDR3 has 14 residues. Germline V CDR1 and CDR2: SQVTM, ANQGSEA.